The clone carrying this TCR beta chain showed up many times. The data belong to a study of blood T cells in healthy people across ages. It was with a sample-barcoded 5' primer and a J-beta primer mix that a second PCR of roughly 7 to 12 cycles was run. From the 5' RACE reads, TCRdb called clonotypes with MiXCR, one entry per CDR3 protein. The sample carries some 940,000 distinct CDR3 sequences, 25% to 30% recorded once. Looked up from germline, CDR1 is MDHEN and CDR2 is SYDVKM. J was trimmed by 3 bases and V by 6 bases; bases with no gene match: 5. This CDR3 has 13 residues. This same sample was also part of a study on T cells of mothers and their children. That study adds: Thymic selection molds TCR recombination products alike in related and unrelated pairs.

This TCR came from a woman aged 40-49 years in good health. The chain combines TRBV28 with TRBJ2-7; 7 bases agree with TRBD1. The specimen sequenced was blood. The CDR3 nucleotides are TGTGCCAGCAGCCTCCAGGGGGACTACGAGCAGTACTTC. Translating gives CASSLQGDYEQYF.